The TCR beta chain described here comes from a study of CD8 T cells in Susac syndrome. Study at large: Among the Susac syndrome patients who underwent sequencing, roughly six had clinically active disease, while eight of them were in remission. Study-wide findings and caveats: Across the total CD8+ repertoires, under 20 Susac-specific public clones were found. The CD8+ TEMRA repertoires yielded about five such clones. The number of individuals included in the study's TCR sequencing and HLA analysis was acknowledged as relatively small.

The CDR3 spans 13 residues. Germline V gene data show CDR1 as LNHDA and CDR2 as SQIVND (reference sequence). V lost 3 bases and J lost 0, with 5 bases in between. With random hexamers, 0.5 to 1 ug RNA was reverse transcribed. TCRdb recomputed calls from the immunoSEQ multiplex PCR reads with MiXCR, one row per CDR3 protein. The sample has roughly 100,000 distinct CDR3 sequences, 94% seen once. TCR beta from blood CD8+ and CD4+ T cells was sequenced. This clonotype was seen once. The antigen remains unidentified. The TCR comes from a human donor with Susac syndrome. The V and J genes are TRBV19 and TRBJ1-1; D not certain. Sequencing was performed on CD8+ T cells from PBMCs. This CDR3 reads CASSISMNTEAFF. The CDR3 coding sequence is TGTGCCAGTAGTATCAGCATGAACACTGAAGCTTTCTTT.